These 15 T cell receptor beta chains were sequenced from one sample in a study of cytomegalovirus exposure and HLA in healthy donors. PCR amplification relied on 60 Vbeta primers (plus 13 Jbeta primers). Generated by immunoSEQ multiplex PCR, the TCRdb table keeps only in-frame clones and is missing some. The sample holds about 110,000 clones, roughly 82% seen once. Sequencing was performed on PBMCs. These receptors all stem from a man between 25 and 39 years old in good health and CMV-seropositive.

V usage is TRBV23-1 and J usage is TRBJ2-3, with 9 bases identical to TRBD2. TRBV23-1 is reported as an ORF; its role is uncertain. V shed 0 bases, J shed 1 base, and the junction held 2 bases outside the gene matches. The CDR3 consists of 16 residues. DNA for the CDR3: TGCGCCAGCAGTCAATCGAGCGGGGGGCGCACAGATACGCAGTATTTT. Amino acids: CASSQSSGGRTDTQYF.

The V gene is TRBV7-8, the J gene TRBJ2-7; TRBD1 matches 9 bases. Germline CDR1 reads SGHVS; CDR2 reads FQNEAQ. The CDR3 loop spans 15 amino acids. The trim removed 5 bases at V and 4 bases at J, leaving 9 bases unmatched. CDR3 in amino acids: CASSLELGQGYEQYF. The CDR3 DNA reads TGTGCCAGCAGCCTCGAATTGGGACAGGGTTACGAGCAGTACTTC.

This rearrangement joins TRBV2 to TRBJ1-1; no firm D call. V shed 8 bases and J shed 0 bases, with 7 bases lying between them. The germline gives CDR1 SNHLY, CDR2 FYNNEI. CDR3 size: 12 residues. CDR3 region: CASGLMNTEAFF. The CDR3 DNA sequence: TGTGCCAGCGGCCTGATGAACACTGAAGCTTTCTTT.

This clone was observed a few times. The rearrangement joins TRBV4-1 to TRBJ2-2, with TRBD2 matching over 7 bases. This CDR3 is built from 17 residues. CDR1 is MGHRA and CDR2 is YSYEKL in the germline V gene. After removal of 0 bases from V and 1 base from J, the junction contained 5 bases not matched to a gene. The CDR3 DNA reads TGCGCCAGCAGCCAAGATCCAGGGAGGGGGAACACCGGGGAGCTGTTTTTT. Residues: CASSQDPGRGNTGELFF.

J is TRBJ2-2 and V is TRBV7-6, with a possible D match to TRBD1 (6 bases). V was pared by 4 bases and J by 6 bases, with 18 bases between. The V gene's germline CDR1 is SGHVS and CDR2 FNYEAQ. The CDR3 consists of 16 residues. The CDR3 region has the DNA TGTGCCAGCAGCTCAAATAACAGGGTTTACGCCGGGGAGCTGTTTTTT. Its protein is CASSSNNRVYAGELFF.

In regard to this clone: One end of the junction does not line up with germline, which may come from a read error. The rearrangement links TRBV5-8 to TRBJ1-1; D might be TRBD1 (6 bases). Germline loops: CDR1 SGHTS, CDR2 YDEGEE. CDR3 size: 16 residues. This CDR3 is CASILASGVLGTEAFF. In DNA, the CDR3 is TGTGCCAGCATCTTGGCGTCAGGGGTGTTAGGCACTGAAGCTTTCTTT.

The chain employs TRBV30 and TRBJ2-7; a possible D gene is TRBD2 (6 bases). CDR3 length: 13 amino acids. The V gene lost 2 bases and the J gene lost 5 bases, with 13 bases spanning the gap. Germline-derived CDR1 and CDR2 are GTSNPN and SVGIG (reference sequence). The CDR3 loop reads CAWSFQGGDEQYF. DNA of the CDR3: TGTGCCTGGAGTTTTCAGGGAGGAGACGAGCAGTACTTC.

The genes are TRBV6-5 and TRBJ2-5; D perhaps matches TRBD1 (5 bases). V lost 6 bases and J 4 bases, leaving 18 bases between the germline ends. Germline-derived CDR1 and CDR2 are MNHEY and SVGAGI. The CDR3 length is 15 residues. This CDR3 reads CASRTSTESGETQYF. CDR3 nucleotide sequence: TGTGCCAGCAGAACCTCGACAGAGAGTGGAGAGACCCAGTACTTC.

The CDR3 coding sequence is TGTGCCAGCAGTCCGGGTGCGAGACAGGGGGACGAGCAGTACTTC. It codes for CASSPGARQGDEQYF. The chain couples TRBV27 to TRBJ2-7; 9 bases match TRBD1. This CDR3 contains 15 residues. Germline V gives CDR1 MNHEY, CDR2 SMNVEV (reference sequence). After removal of 5 bases from V and 5 bases from J, the junction contained 10 bases not matched to a gene.

J is TRBJ1-6 and V is TRBV6-5; the match to TRBD1 covers 9 bases. The CDR3 contains 16 residues. V lost 4 bases and J lost 9; bases outside the gene matches: 10. Germline loops: CDR1 MNHEY, CDR2 SVGAGI. CDR3 DNA: TGTGCCAGCAGTTTTGGACGGACAGGGGCCGGTTCACCCCTCCACTTT. Translating gives CASSFGRTGAGSPLHF.

The chain recombines TRBV5-5 with TRBJ2-7; D is possibly TRBD2 (6 bases). The CDR3 has 13 amino acids. The germline V gene has CDR1 SGHKS and CDR2 YYEKEE (reference sequence). V was pared by 8 bases and J by 2 bases, with 14 bases between. The CDR3 sequence is CASRQPGAYEQYF. Written as DNA, the CDR3 is TGTGCCAGTCGACAGCCGGGGGCCTACGAGCAGTACTTC.

The V and J genes are TRBV5-4 and TRBJ2-3; 9 bases are a match to TRBD2. Germline CDR1 is SGHNT and CDR2 is YYREEE (reference sequence). Germline trimming cut 7 bases from V and 6 bases from J; bases unmatched to any gene: 15. This CDR3 comprises 16 residues. CDR3: CASSPGRASGADTQYF. The CDR3 region has the DNA TGTGCCAGCTCCCCGGGTCGGGCTAGCGGGGCTGATACGCAGTATTTT.

This clone has a handful of counts. The chain links TRBV5-1 to TRBJ1-2, with D uncertain. Between the trimmed V and J ends, which lost 0 bases and 4 bases, there was a span of 4 bases. The CDR3 is made up of 12 amino acids. Germline CDR1 is SGHRS and CDR2 is YFSETQ. Written as DNA, the CDR3 is TGCGCCAGCAGCTTGGACAGCTATGGCTACACCTTC. Translated, it gives CASSLDSYGYTF.

The chain employs TRBV7-2 and TRBJ2-1; D unresolved. The CDR3 covers 15 residues. CDR1 and CDR2 (germline): SGHTA, FQGNSA. V gave up 4 bases and J gave up 6 bases, with 16 bases separating them. The CDR3 sequence is CASSSRFGRSNEQFF. The DNA for the CDR3 is TGTGCCAGCAGCTCGCGTTTTGGTCGGTCCAATGAGCAGTTCTTC.

The chain recombines TRBV18 with TRBJ1-5; D is possibly TRBD1 (5 bases). The CDR3 covers 15 residues. Germline CDR1 is KGHSH and CDR2 is LQKENI. V dropped 6 bases and J dropped 4 bases, with 16 bases sitting between them. In DNA, the CDR3 is TGTGCCAGCTCGCCTGACAGAGCCAAAAATCAGCCCCAGCATTTT. Its protein product is CASSPDRAKNQPQHF.